A selection of T cell receptor beta chains follows, all from one sample in a study of identical twins. A single record per CDR3 protein comes from TCRdb applying MiXCR to the 5' RACE reads. The sample consists of some 460,000 distinct CDR3 sequences, approximately 15% of them appearing once. The sample was also reused in another study, on yellow fever vaccine responses in identical twins.

Sequencing was done on a sample of CD4+ T cells sorted from blood. The receptors come from a woman under 30 in good health. CDR3s include the opening cysteine and the closing phenylalanine or tryptophan. A D gene is named only where the DNA matches it firmly. Rows give clone size only sometimes, using once, few, many, or a class for an expanded clone.

clone size: .; D gene: .; J gene: TRBJ1-2; V gene: TRBV18; CDR3 protein: CASSPVVAEPYGYTF; CDR3 DNA: TGTGCCAGCTCACCAGTTGTAGCCGAACCCTATGGCTACACCTTC
clone size: .; D gene: TRBD2; J gene: TRBJ2-4; V gene: TRBV2; CDR3 protein: CASSWATSGVTKNIQYF; CDR3 DNA: TGTGCCAGCAGTTGGGCCACTAGCGGGGTGACCAAAAACATTCAGTACTTC
clone size: many; D gene: .; J gene: TRBJ2-7; V gene: TRBV7-2; CDR3 protein: CASSLGQGISYEQYF; CDR3 DNA: TGTGCCAGCAGCTTAGGGCAGGGTATCTCCTACGAGCAGTACTTC
clone size: .; D gene: TRBD1; J gene: TRBJ1-1; V gene: TRBV5-1; CDR3 protein: CASSSTTGRVDLGAFF; CDR3 DNA: TGCGCCAGCAGCTCTACGACAGGGCGCGTTGATCTAGGAGCTTTCTTT
clone size: .; D gene: .; J gene: TRBJ2-1; V gene: TRBV5-4; CDR3 protein: CASSLRQGTYNEQFF; CDR3 DNA: TGTGCCAGCAGCTTGAGGCAGGGGACCTACAATGAGCAGTTCTTC
clone size: few; D gene: .; J gene: TRBJ2-1; V gene: TRBV20-1; CDR3 protein: CSARDLGEEQFF; CDR3 DNA: TGCAGTGCTAGAGATCTCGGAGAAGAGCAGTTCTTC
clone size: few; D gene: .; J gene: TRBJ2-2; V gene: TRBV5-6; CDR3 protein: CASSLVAGVVGTGELFF; CDR3 DNA: TGTGCCAGCAGCTTGGTAGCCGGCGTGGTGGGCACCGGGGAGCTGTTTTTT
clone size: few; D gene: TRBD2; J gene: TRBJ2-7; V gene: TRBV14; CDR3 protein: CASSRLLAGTYEQYF; CDR3 DNA: TGTGCCAGCAGCCGCTTACTAGCGGGGACCTACGAGCAGTACTTC
clone size: many; D gene: .; J gene: TRBJ2-7; V gene: TRBV28; CDR3 protein: CASSFRVPYEQYF; CDR3 DNA: TGTGCCAGCAGTTTTCGGGTTCCCTACGAGCAGTACTTC
clone size: .; D gene: .; J gene: TRBJ1-2; V gene: TRBV29-1; CDR3 protein: CSVERVDYGYTF; CDR3 DNA: TGCAGCGTTGAAAGGGTGGACTATGGCTACACCTTC
clone size: few; D gene: TRBD2; J gene: TRBJ2-4; V gene: TRBV6-1; CDR3 protein: CASRNRTSGRHIQYF; CDR3 DNA: TGTGCCAGCAGAAACCGGACTAGCGGACGACACATTCAGTACTTC
clone size: .; D gene: TRBD1; J gene: TRBJ2-6; V gene: TRBV5-5; CDR3 protein: CASSPGTARSGANVLTF; CDR3 DNA: TGTGCCAGCAGCCCCGGGACAGCACGCTCTGGGGCCAACGTCCTGACTTTC
clone size: few; D gene: TRBD1; J gene: TRBJ1-1; V gene: TRBV5-1; CDR3 protein: CASRTGGFDTEAFF; CDR3 DNA: TGCGCCAGTAGGACAGGGGGCTTTGACACTGAAGCTTTCTTT
clone size: few; D gene: TRBD2; J gene: TRBJ2-5; V gene: TRBV5-1; CDR3 protein: CASSSGSGETQYF; CDR3 DNA: TGCGCCAGTTCTAGCGGGAGTGGGGAGACCCAGTACTTC
clone size: many; D gene: .; J gene: TRBJ2-3; V gene: TRBV29-1; CDR3 protein: CSVVRSDTQYF; CDR3 DNA: TGCAGCGTTGTTCGCTCAGATACGCAGTATTTT
clone size: .; D gene: TRBD2; J gene: TRBJ2-1; V gene: TRBV10-3; CDR3 protein: CAIRGLAGSFGEQFF; CDR3 DNA: TGTGCCATCAGGGGACTAGCGGGGTCGTTCGGTGAGCAGTTCTTC
clone size: once; D gene: TRBD2; J gene: TRBJ2-3; V gene: TRBV20-1; CDR3 protein: CSAPTSGRAFGTDTQYF; CDR3 DNA: TGCAGTGCTCCTACTAGCGGGAGGGCCTTCGGCACAGATACGCAGTATTTT
clone size: .; D gene: .; J gene: TRBJ1-4; V gene: TRBV6-5; CDR3 protein: CASSYFEPATNEKLFF; CDR3 DNA: TGTGCCAGCAGTTATTTTGAGCCAGCAACTAATGAAAAACTGTTTTTT
clone size: few; D gene: TRBD1; J gene: TRBJ1-1; V gene: TRBV3-1; CDR3 protein: CASSLWTGQNTEAFF; CDR3 DNA: TGTGCCAGCAGCCTCTGGACAGGGCAGAACACTGAAGCTTTCTTT
clone size: few; D gene: TRBD1; J gene: TRBJ2-7; V gene: TRBV27; CDR3 protein: CASSLSRTGVNPYEQYF; CDR3 DNA: TGTGCCAGCAGTTTATCACGGACAGGGGTTAATCCCTACGAGCAGTACTTC
clone size: .; D gene: .; J gene: TRBJ2-7; V gene: TRBV20-1; CDR3 protein: CSAVRQPNYEQYF; CDR3 DNA: TGCAGTGCGGTCCGACAGCCCAACTACGAGCAGTACTTC
clone size: few; D gene: TRBD2; J gene: TRBJ2-1; V gene: TRBV7-2; CDR3 protein: CASSLVSRTSFPDEQFF; CDR3 DNA: TGTGCCAGCAGCTTAGTATCCAGGACTAGCTTTCCTGACGAGCAGTTCTTC
clone size: few; D gene: .; J gene: TRBJ2-5; V gene: TRBV7-8; CDR3 protein: CASSLADLWETQYF; CDR3 DNA: TGTGCCAGCAGCTTAGCAGACCTTTGGGAGACCCAGTACTTC
clone size: few; D gene: .; J gene: TRBJ2-1; V gene: TRBV20-1; CDR3 protein: CSASLGNEQFF; CDR3 DNA: TGCAGTGCCAGTTTAGGGAATGAGCAGTTCTTC
clone size: many; D gene: .; J gene: TRBJ2-7; V gene: TRBV5-1; CDR3 protein: CASRGAPSSYEQYF; CDR3 DNA: TGCGCCAGCAGAGGGGCCCCAAGCTCCTACGAGCAGTACTTC
clone size: few; D gene: .; J gene: TRBJ1-4; V gene: TRBV10-3; CDR3 protein: CAISESRELNEKLFF; CDR3 DNA: TGTGCCATCAGTGAGTCGAGAGAACTTAATGAAAAACTGTTTTTT
clone size: many; D gene: TRBD1; J gene: TRBJ2-2; V gene: TRBV20-1; CDR3 protein: CSATRTGQGGELFF; CDR3 DNA: TGCAGTGCTACCCGAACTGGACAGGGCGGGGAGCTGTTTTTT
clone size: few; D gene: .; J gene: TRBJ2-5; V gene: TRBV7-3; CDR3 protein: CASSLDAGGSETQYF; CDR3 DNA: TGTGCCAGCAGCTTAGATGCAGGGGGGTCAGAGACCCAGTACTTC
clone size: .; D gene: .; J gene: TRBJ1-6; V gene: TRBV12-3/TRBV12-4; CDR3 protein: CASSFPGSPLHF; CDR3 DNA: TGTGCCAGCAGTTTTCCTGGTTCACCCCTCCACTTT
clone size: few; D gene: .; J gene: TRBJ1-2; V gene: TRBV29-1; CDR3 protein: CSSGVDYGYTF; CDR3 DNA: TGCAGCAGTGGGGTGGACTATGGCTACACCTTC
clone size: .; D gene: TRBD2; J gene: TRBJ2-1; V gene: TRBV9; CDR3 protein: CASSPSGNSYNEQFF; CDR3 DNA: TGTGCCAGCAGCCCTAGCGGGAACTCCTACAATGAGCAGTTCTTC
clone size: .; D gene: .; J gene: TRBJ2-3; V gene: TRBV5-1; CDR3 protein: CASSLAPAGTDTQYF; CDR3 DNA: TGCGCCAGCAGCTTGGCCCCGGCAGGGACGGATACGCAGTATTTT
clone size: few; D gene: TRBD1; J gene: TRBJ2-4; V gene: TRBV28; CDR3 protein: CASSSDRSLAKNIQYF; CDR3 DNA: TGTGCCAGCAGTTCGGACAGGAGTCTAGCCAAAAACATTCAGTACTTC
clone size: .; D gene: .; J gene: TRBJ2-5; V gene: TRBV11-2; CDR3 protein: CASGRVAETQYF; CDR3 DNA: TGTGCCAGCGGCAGGGTTGCAGAGACCCAGTACTTC
clone size: few; D gene: .; J gene: TRBJ2-5; V gene: TRBV18; CDR3 protein: CASSPFTGNQETQYF; CDR3 DNA: TGTGCCAGCTCACCGTTCACAGGGAATCAAGAGACCCAGTACTTC
clone size: .; D gene: .; J gene: TRBJ2-5; V gene: TRBV7-3; CDR3 protein: CASSEQAAQETQYF; CDR3 DNA: TGTGCCAGCAGCGAACAGGCGGCACAAGAGACCCAGTACTTC
clone size: many; D gene: TRBD2; J gene: TRBJ2-1; V gene: TRBV28; CDR3 protein: CANLLAGGSNEQFF; CDR3 DNA: TGTGCCAACTTACTAGCGGGAGGGTCCAATGAGCAGTTCTTC
clone size: .; D gene: .; J gene: TRBJ2-5; V gene: TRBV15; CDR3 protein: CATSSDAETQYF; CDR3 DNA: TGTGCCACCAGCAGTGATGCGGAGACCCAGTACTTC
clone size: .; D gene: .; J gene: TRBJ2-7; V gene: TRBV25-1; CDR3 protein: CASSPQDSFYEQYF; CDR3 DNA: TGTGCCAGCAGTCCCCAGGACAGTTTCTACGAGCAGTACTTC
clone size: once; D gene: TRBD1; J gene: TRBJ2-7; V gene: TRBV2; CDR3 protein: CASKEQGATYEQYF; CDR3 DNA: TGTGCCAGCAAGGAACAGGGGGCTACGTACGAGCAGTACTTC
clone size: .; D gene: TRBD2; J gene: TRBJ2-3; V gene: TRBV15; CDR3 protein: CATSRDLAGVTDTQYF; CDR3 DNA: TGTGCCACCAGCAGAGATTTGGCGGGAGTCACAGATACGCAGTATTTT
clone size: .; D gene: TRBD1; J gene: TRBJ2-3; V gene: TRBV3-1; CDR3 protein: CASSLRDRTTDTQYF; CDR3 DNA: TGTGCCAGCAGCCTCCGGGACAGAACGACAGATACGCAGTATTTT
clone size: .; D gene: TRBD1; J gene: TRBJ2-2; V gene: TRBV12-3/TRBV12-4; CDR3 protein: CASSLAGGVGNTGELFF; CDR3 DNA: TGTGCCAGCAGTTTGGCAGGGGGCGTGGGGAACACCGGGGAGCTGTTTTTT
clone size: few; D gene: TRBD1; J gene: TRBJ2-5; V gene: TRBV27; CDR3 protein: CASRTGVRETQYF; CDR3 DNA: TGTGCCAGCAGGACAGGGGTCCGAGAGACCCAGTACTTC
clone size: .; D gene: TRBD1; J gene: TRBJ1-1; V gene: TRBV6-2/TRBV6-3; CDR3 protein: CASSYQGDGAFF; CDR3 DNA: TGTGCCAGCAGTTACCAGGGGGATGGAGCTTTCTTT
clone size: .; D gene: TRBD2; J gene: TRBJ2-7; V gene: TRBV7-3; CDR3 protein: CASSMTSGGVYEQYF; CDR3 DNA: TGTGCCAGCAGCATGACTAGCGGGGGGGTATACGAGCAGTACTTC
clone size: many; D gene: .; J gene: TRBJ2-1; V gene: TRBV5-1; CDR3 protein: CASSLAGRSSYNEQFF; CDR3 DNA: TGCGCCAGCAGCTTGGCGGGGAGGAGCTCCTACAATGAGCAGTTCTTC
clone size: .; D gene: .; J gene: TRBJ1-4; V gene: TRBV12-3/TRBV12-4; CDR3 protein: CASSFGGPGGEKLFF; CDR3 DNA: TGTGCCAGCAGTTTCGGAGGGCCGGGCGGTGAAAAACTGTTTTTT
clone size: .; D gene: TRBD2; J gene: TRBJ2-3; V gene: TRBV9; CDR3 protein: CASSVATGSGGADTQYF; CDR3 DNA: TGTGCCAGCAGCGTAGCTACGGGGAGCGGGGGCGCAGATACGCAGTATTTT
clone size: .; D gene: TRBD2; J gene: TRBJ2-5; V gene: TRBV19; CDR3 protein: CASSSNRGTSGKETQYF; CDR3 DNA: TGTGCCAGTAGTTCGAACCGCGGGACTAGCGGAAAAGAGACCCAGTACTTC
clone size: few; D gene: TRBD2; J gene: TRBJ2-5; V gene: TRBV12-3/TRBV12-4; CDR3 protein: CASSHGLAGGGETQYF; CDR3 DNA: TGTGCCAGCAGTCACGGACTAGCGGGAGGCGGGGAGACCCAGTACTTC
clone size: few; D gene: TRBD2; J gene: TRBJ2-5; V gene: TRBV12-3/TRBV12-4; CDR3 protein: CAINLSGGETQYF; CDR3 DNA: TGTGCCATCAATCTTAGCGGGGGCGAGACCCAGTACTTC
clone size: .; D gene: .; J gene: TRBJ1-2; V gene: TRBV4-1; CDR3 protein: CASSQETSKVYGYTF; CDR3 DNA: TGCGCCAGCAGCCAAGAAACTTCTAAGGTATATGGCTACACCTTC
clone size: few; D gene: .; J gene: TRBJ2-5; V gene: TRBV27; CDR3 protein: CASSSPRGTQYF; CDR3 DNA: TGTGCCAGCAGTTCGCCCCGGGGGACCCAGTACTTC
clone size: few; D gene: TRBD2; J gene: TRBJ2-1; V gene: TRBV4-2; CDR3 protein: CASSQASGINNEQFF; CDR3 DNA: TGTGCCAGCAGCCAAGCTAGCGGTATCAACAATGAGCAGTTCTTC
clone size: .; D gene: .; J gene: TRBJ2-7; V gene: TRBV5-5; CDR3 protein: CASSSPFEDPSYF; CDR3 DNA: TGTGCCAGCAGCTCGCCTTTTGAGGACCCCTCGTACTTC
clone size: .; D gene: .; J gene: TRBJ2-6; V gene: TRBV9; CDR3 protein: CASSSPGRQENSGANVLTF; CDR3 DNA: TGTGCCAGCAGCTCCCCGGGCCGACAGGAAAACTCTGGGGCCAACGTCCTGACTTTC
clone size: .; D gene: TRBD2; J gene: TRBJ2-1; V gene: TRBV20-1; CDR3 protein: CSARARGGNNEQFF; CDR3 DNA: TGCAGTGCTAGAGCCCGGGGGGGCAACAATGAGCAGTTCTTC
clone size: .; D gene: .; J gene: TRBJ2-2; V gene: TRBV3-1; CDR3 protein: CASRLGVLPNGELFF; CDR3 DNA: TGTGCCAGCAGGCTCGGGGTCTTACCAAACGGGGAGCTGTTTTTT
clone size: few; D gene: TRBD2; J gene: TRBJ2-7; V gene: TRBV6-5; CDR3 protein: CASSYPLAGDNEQYF; CDR3 DNA: TGTGCCAGCAGTTATCCACTAGCGGGAGATAACGAGCAGTACTTC